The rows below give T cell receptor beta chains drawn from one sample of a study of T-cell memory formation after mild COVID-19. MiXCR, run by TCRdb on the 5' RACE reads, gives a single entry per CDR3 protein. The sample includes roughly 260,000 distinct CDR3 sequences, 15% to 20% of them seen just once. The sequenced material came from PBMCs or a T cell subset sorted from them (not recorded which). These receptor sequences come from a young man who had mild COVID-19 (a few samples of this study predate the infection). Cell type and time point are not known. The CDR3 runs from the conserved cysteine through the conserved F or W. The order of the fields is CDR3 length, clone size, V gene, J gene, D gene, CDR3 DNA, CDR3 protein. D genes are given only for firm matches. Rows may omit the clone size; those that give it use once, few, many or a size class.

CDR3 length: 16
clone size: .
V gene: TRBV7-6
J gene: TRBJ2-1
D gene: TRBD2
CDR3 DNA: TGTGCCAGCAGCTTTGGCGGGGGGGCGAGGTACAATGAGCAGTTCTTC
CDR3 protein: CASSFGGGARYNEQFF

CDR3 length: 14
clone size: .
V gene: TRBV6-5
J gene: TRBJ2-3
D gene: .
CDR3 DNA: TGTGCCAGCAGCCGGACGACTGGCACAGATACGCAGTATTTT
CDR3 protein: CASSRTTGTDTQYF

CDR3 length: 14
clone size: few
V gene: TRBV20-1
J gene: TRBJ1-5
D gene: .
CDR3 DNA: TGCAGTGCCCTAGGAGGGGGGGACAATCAGCCCCAGCATTTT
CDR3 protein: CSALGGGDNQPQHF

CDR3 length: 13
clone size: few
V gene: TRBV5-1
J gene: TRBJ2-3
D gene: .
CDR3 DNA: TGCGCCAGCAGCCGCGACAGGACAGATACGCAGTATTTT
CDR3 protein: CASSRDRTDTQYF

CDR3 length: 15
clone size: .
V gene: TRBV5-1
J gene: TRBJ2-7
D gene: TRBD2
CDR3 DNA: TGCGCCAGCAGCCTGACTAGCGGGGGGGCTTACGAGCAGTACTTC
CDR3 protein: CASSLTSGGAYEQYF

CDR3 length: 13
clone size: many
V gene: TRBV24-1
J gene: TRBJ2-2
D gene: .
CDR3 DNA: TGTGCCACCGAAGGGGAGAACACCGGGGAGCTGTTTTTT
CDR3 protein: CATEGENTGELFF

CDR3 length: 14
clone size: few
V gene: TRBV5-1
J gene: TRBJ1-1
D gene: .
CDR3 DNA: TGCGCCAGCAGCTTGGCCAGAGTGGACACTGAAGCTTTCTTT
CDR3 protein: CASSLARVDTEAFF

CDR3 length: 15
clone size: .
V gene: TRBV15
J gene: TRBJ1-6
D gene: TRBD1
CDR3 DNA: TGTGCCACCAGCAGAGTTGGACAGGGGAATTCACCCCTCCACTTT
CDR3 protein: CATSRVGQGNSPLHF

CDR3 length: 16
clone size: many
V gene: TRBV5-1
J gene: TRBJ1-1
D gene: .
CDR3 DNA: TGCGCCAGCAGCTTGGTATTCCAGGGGATGAACACTGAAGCTTTCTTT
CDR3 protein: CASSLVFQGMNTEAFF

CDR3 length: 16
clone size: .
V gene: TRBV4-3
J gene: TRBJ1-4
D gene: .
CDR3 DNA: TGCGCCAGCAGCCAAGAATTAGGCGCAACTAATGAAAAACTGTTTTTT
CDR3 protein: CASSQELGATNEKLFF

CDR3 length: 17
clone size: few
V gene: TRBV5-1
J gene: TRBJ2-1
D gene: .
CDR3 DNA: TGCGCCAGCAGCTCATTGGGGGGGACAGCTTCCTACAATGAGCAGTTCTTC
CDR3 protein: CASSSLGGTASYNEQFF

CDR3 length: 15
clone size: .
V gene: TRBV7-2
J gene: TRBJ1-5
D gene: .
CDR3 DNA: TGTGCCAGCAGCTTAGAATATCAGGGCAATCAGCCCCAGCATTTT
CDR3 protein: CASSLEYQGNQPQHF

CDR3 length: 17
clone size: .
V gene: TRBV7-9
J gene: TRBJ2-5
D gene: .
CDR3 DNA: TGTGCCAGCAGCCCGGGGGCCGGACTAAGGGTCCCAGAGACCCAGTACTTC
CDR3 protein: CASSPGAGLRVPETQYF

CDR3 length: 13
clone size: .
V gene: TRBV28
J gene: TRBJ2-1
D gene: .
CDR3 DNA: TGTGCCAGCAGTTTTCTAGCCTACAATGAGCAGTTCTTC
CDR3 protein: CASSFLAYNEQFF

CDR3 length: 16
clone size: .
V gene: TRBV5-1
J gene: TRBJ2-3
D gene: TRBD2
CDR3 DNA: TGCGCCAGCAGCGAAGCGGGGGGCTCAGGGACAGATACGCAGTATTTT
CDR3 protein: CASSEAGGSGTDTQYF

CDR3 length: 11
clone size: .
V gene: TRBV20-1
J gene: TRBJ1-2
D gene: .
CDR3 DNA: TGCAGTGCTAGGCCCGACTATGGCTACACCTTC
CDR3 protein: CSARPDYGYTF

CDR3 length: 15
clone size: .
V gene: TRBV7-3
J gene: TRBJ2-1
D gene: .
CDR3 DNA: TGTGCCAGCAGCCCCTACAGGAGCTCCTACAATGAGCAGTTCTTC
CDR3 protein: CASSPYRSSYNEQFF

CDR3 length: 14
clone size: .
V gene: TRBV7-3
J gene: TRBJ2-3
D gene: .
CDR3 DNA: TGTGCCAGCGCCGCGGGGGCTACTGGCGATACGCAGTATTTT
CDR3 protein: CASAAGATGDTQYF

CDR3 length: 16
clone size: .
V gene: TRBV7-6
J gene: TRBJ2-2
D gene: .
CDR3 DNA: TGTGCCAGCAGCCCTCGGCCGGGACAACAACCCGGGGAGCTGTTTTTT
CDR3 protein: CASSPRPGQQPGELFF

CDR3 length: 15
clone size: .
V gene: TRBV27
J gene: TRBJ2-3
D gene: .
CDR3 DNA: TGTGCCAGCAGTTTAGCCGGGGGCCGAGTGGATACGCAGTATTTT
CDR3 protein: CASSLAGGRVDTQYF

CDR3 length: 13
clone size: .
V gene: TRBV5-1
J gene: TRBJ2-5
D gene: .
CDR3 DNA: TGCGCCAGCAGCGCCGGGACCCCAGAGACCCAGTACTTC
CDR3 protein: CASSAGTPETQYF

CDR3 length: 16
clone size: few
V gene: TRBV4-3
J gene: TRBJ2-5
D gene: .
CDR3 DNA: TGCGCCAGCAGCCAAGAGACGGGGAAGAGACAAGAGACCCAGTACTTC
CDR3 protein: CASSQETGKRQETQYF

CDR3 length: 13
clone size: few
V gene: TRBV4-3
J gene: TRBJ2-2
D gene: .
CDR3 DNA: TGCGCCAGCAGCCAAGTTCCGACCGGGGAGCTGTTTTTT
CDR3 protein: CASSQVPTGELFF